The next 30 T cell receptor beta chains were all read from a single sample in a study of naive and memory T cell subsets (dated by TCRdb to 2017 to 2019). The method was UMI-ligation and nested PCR. The instrument was an Illumina MiSeq. The beta constant-region primer consisted of an equimolar mixture of two oligonucleotides that together covered TRBC1 and TRBC2. The ligated cDNA went through four rounds of PCR with nested alpha and beta constant-region primers together with the SP2 primer. TCRdb handled the public reads itself, with Q25 trimming in fastp and clone calling in MiXCR, and kept productive beta chains. Each CDR3 protein appears once, grouped with its most common genes and DNA. For this sample there are about 140,000 distinct CDR3 sequences; approximately 20% appear just once. 0.6% to 0.7% of the sample comes from the top ten. What the authors observed across the whole study: A few larger clonotypes were present in naive repertoires, especially CD8 naive repertoires, and these clonotypes were possibly memory cells re-expressing CD45RA.

Antigens for these TCRs are unknown. Source material: naive CD8+ T cells from blood. Taken with the paper, the label for cell subset or site translates to: naive T cells, CD45RA high CD27+. The receptors were sampled from a human donor in good health.

This chain joins TRBV6-6 and TRBJ2-4; D remains unclear. The CDR3 has 13 residues. Germline V CDR1 and CDR2: MNHNY, SVGAGI (reference sequence). Trimming cost V 2 bases and J 4 bases, with 6 bases left between them. Here the CDR3 reads CASSYGPKNIQYF. The DNA for the CDR3 is TGTGCCAGCAGTTACGGGCCTAAAAACATTCAGTACTTC.

Concerning this clonotype itself: The junction shows a germline mismatch at one end, possibly a read error. This chain connects TRBV12-3 or TRBV12-4 to TRBJ2-1; no clear D. This CDR3 spans 18 amino acids. As DNA, the CDR3 is TGTGCCGGCAGCTATCCCCCCAGTGTCGTAAGCTCCTACAATGAGCAGTTCTTC. Its translation is CAGSYPPSVVSSYNEQFF.

The V and J genes are TRBV27 and TRBJ2-1; 9 bases fit TRBD1. Germline lookup yields CDR1 MNHEY and CDR2 SMNVEV (reference sequence). The ends lost 6 bases at V and 6 bases at J; junction bases unmatched: 9. The CDR3 has 15 residues. The CDR3 spells CASRLRGTGSNEQFF. The CDR3 coding sequence is TGTGCCAGCAGACTCCGAGGGACAGGGAGCAATGAGCAGTTCTTC.

CDR3 DNA sequence: TGCGCCAGCAGTGAGTCAGCGGGAGCGGGGGAGCAGTTCTTC. The encoded protein is CASSESAGAGEQFF. V is TRBV10-2 and J is TRBJ2-1, with 8 positions matching TRBD2. The CDR3 length is 14 residues. Germline V gene lookup returns CDR1 WSHSY and CDR2 SAAADI. V lost 0 bases to trimming and J lost 10 bases; unmatched junction nucleotides: 5.

There are a few counts of this clonotype. V gene TRBV5-1 combines with J gene TRBJ2-1; 9 positions agree with TRBD1. This CDR3 is 15 amino acids long. V lost 5 bases, J lost 8 bases, and 11 bases stayed unmatched. CDR1 and CDR2 from the germline V gene are SGHRS and YFSETQ. The DNA of the CDR3 is TGCGCCAGCAGTTCGGCCGGGACAGGGTACGATGAGCAGTTCTTC. Its translation: CASSSAGTGYDEQFF.

This clonotype was seen a handful of times. The chain has TRBV28 and TRBJ2-1; no firm D call. The CDR3 is 12 amino acids. CDR1 MDHEN and CDR2 SYDVKM come from the germline V gene. Trimming left V 7 bases short and J 7 bases short, with 11 bases between. In nucleotides, the CDR3 is TGTGCCAGCAACGAGCTAGGGAATGAGCAGTTCTTC. Translation gives CASNELGNEQFF.

The gene calls are TRBV9 and TRBJ2-7; maybe TRBD2 (6 bases). Trimming stripped 2 bases from V and 3 bases from J, with 12 bases between. Per the germline V gene, CDR1 is SGDLS and CDR2 is YYNGEE. This CDR3 has 14 amino acids. This CDR3 is CASSVGTSGYEQYF. The CDR3 DNA follows: TGTGCCAGCAGCGTTGGGACTTCGGGCTACGAGCAGTACTTC.

This clonotype was observed a few times. The chain has TRBV9 and TRBJ2-1, with 11 positions matching TRBD2. The length of the CDR3 is 17 residues. Germline V gene sequence: CDR1 SGDLS, CDR2 YYNGEE. Unmatched junction bases numbered 10, after V lost 4 bases and J lost 4 bases. The CDR3 DNA reads TGTGCCAGCAGCCTCACGGGACTAGCGGATTTTTACAATGAGCAGTTCTTC. The encoded protein is CASSLTGLADFYNEQFF.

Only a few counts were recorded for this clonotype. J is TRBJ1-4 and V is TRBV6-2 or TRBV6-3; the D gene is possibly TRBD1 (5 bases). Germline values: CDR1 MNHEY, CDR2 SVGEGT. The CDR3 extends over 17 amino acids. Trimming stripped 10 bases from V and 0 bases from J, with 21 bases between. The CDR3 sequence: CAIARGGRRTTNEKLFF. CDR3 sequence (DNA): TGTGCCATTGCGAGGGGCGGACGCCGCACAACTAATGAAAAACTGTTTTTT.

The rearrangement uses TRBV19 and TRBJ2-7; D call uncertain. The germline V and J ends were trimmed by 9 bases and 6 bases, with 9 bases remaining between them. In germline, CDR1 is LNHDA, CDR2 SQIVND (reference sequence). This CDR3 has 10 amino acids. The CDR3 DNA sequence: TGTGCCAGACCCTGGGGCGAGCAGTACTTC. It codes for CARPWGEQYF.

The chain combines TRBV7-9 with TRBJ2-7; TRBD1 or TRBD2 may be the D gene (5 bases each). The ends were cut back, 11 bases at V and 2 bases at J, with 13 bases in the middle. The CDR3 spans 12 residues. Germline CDR1 SEHNR, CDR2 FQNEAQ (reference sequence). The CDR3 reads CAASGTTYEQYF. CDR3 DNA sequence: TGTGCCGCCAGTGGGACCACCTACGAGCAGTACTTC.

This chain connects TRBV19 to TRBJ2-7; no clear D gene. Germline V CDR1 and CDR2: LNHDA, SQIVND (reference sequence). Deletions cut 7 bases from V and 5 bases from J, with 18 bases between. This CDR3 has 14 residues. CDR3 bases: TGTGCCAGTACCCCCGCGCCCGGTTACGACGAGCAGTACTTC. It yields the protein CASTPAPGYDEQYF.

The rearrangement joins TRBV6-6 to TRBJ1-3; D is ambiguous. The germline V gene encodes CDR1 MNHNY and CDR2 SVGAGI (reference sequence). V lost 6 bases, J lost 8 bases, and 11 bases lay in between. The CDR3 extends over 12 amino acids. CDR3 amino acids: CASSQELYTIYF. The CDR3 nucleotides are TGTGCCAGCAGCCAAGAACTATACACCATATATTTT.

The sample holds a few counts of this clonotype. The CDR3 sequence: CASSELWGGFGNTEAFF. The CDR3 DNA follows: TGTGCCAGCAGTGAACTTTGGGGGGGCTTCGGGAACACTGAAGCTTTCTTT. J is TRBJ1-1 and V is TRBV6-1, with a tentative D call TRBD1 (6 bases). The CDR3 has 17 residues. Germline values: CDR1 MNHNS, CDR2 SASEGT. V was shortened by 2 bases and J by 1 base, with 17 bases between the two germline ends.

This clonotype turned up a few times. V usage is TRBV19 and J usage is TRBJ2-1; 7 positions match TRBD2. Per germline, CDR1 LNHDA and CDR2 SQIVND (reference sequence). The V and J ends lost 5 bases and 3 bases, in that order; junction bases with no gene match: 10. The CDR3 consists of 16 residues. This chain's CDR3 is CASSPALADYYNEQFF. The CDR3 DNA reads as TGTGCCAGTAGTCCCGCCCTAGCGGACTACTACAATGAGCAGTTCTTC. Full variable domain (missing parts from reference TRBV19 and TRBJ2-1): DGGITQSPKYLFRKEGQNVTLSCEQNLNHDAMYWYRQDPGQGLRLIYYSQIVNDFQKGDIAEGYSVSREKKESFPLTVTSAQKNPTAFYLCASSPALADYYNEQFFGPGTRLTVL.

The rearrangement links TRBV20-1 to TRBJ1-2; TRBD1 matches 7 bases. Per germline, CDR1 DFQATT and CDR2 SNEGSKA (reference sequence). With V trimmed by 2 bases and J by 8 bases, 14 bases remained unmatched. The CDR3 is 15 residues long. The CDR3 sequence: CSARSRAFQGEGYTF. The CDR3 nucleotides read TGCAGTGCTAGATCCAGGGCCTTCCAGGGGGAAGGCTACACCTTC.

The chain has TRBV28 and TRBJ2-3; D might be TRBD2 (6 bases). V dropped 4 bases and J dropped 0 bases, with 17 bases sitting between them. This CDR3 spans 17 amino acids. CDR1 MDHEN and CDR2 SYDVKM come from the germline V gene. The CDR3 spells CASSSPFGGRSTDTQYF. The CDR3 region has the DNA TGTGCCAGCAGTTCCCCCTTCGGGGGTCGTAGCACAGATACGCAGTATTTT. Using reference TRBV28 and TRBJ2-3 for the parts outside the CDR3, the full variable domain is DVKVTQSSRYLVKRTGEKVFLECVQDMDHENMFWYRQDPGLGLRLIYFSYDVKMKEKGDIPEGYSVSREKKERFSLILESASTNQTSMYLCASSSPFGGRSTDTQYFGPGTRLTVL.

The chain has TRBV15 and TRBJ2-6; D is undetermined. Deletions cut 6 bases from V and 0 bases from J, with 12 bases between. CDR3 size: 16 residues. Germline V gene data show CDR1 as LNHNV and CDR2 as YYDKDF (reference sequence). The CDR3 sequence is CATRPLASSGANVLTF. CDR3 DNA: TGTGCCACCAGGCCCCTTGCCAGCTCTGGGGCCAACGTCCTGACTTTC.

This clonotype was picked up a small number of times. The chain carries TRBV4-3 and TRBJ2-1; 11 bases agree with TRBD2. Trimming removed 0 bases from V and 4 bases from J; junction bases left unmatched: 5. The CDR3 length is 17 residues. Germline CDR1 is LGHNA and CDR2 is YSLEER. In DNA form, the CDR3 reads TGCGCCAGCAGCCAAGAAGGGGGACTAGCGGCGTACAATGAGCAGTTCTTC. Translating it yields CASSQEGGLAAYNEQFF.

This clonotype was seen a few times. The chain employs TRBV27 and TRBJ2-1, with 12 bases identical to TRBD2. Germline V gene sequence: CDR1 MNHEY, CDR2 SMNVEV (reference sequence). This CDR3 spans 15 amino acids. Germline trimming cut 5 bases from V and 6 bases from J; bases unmatched to any gene: 5. In DNA form, the CDR3 reads TGTGCCAGCAGTCCTCTAGCGGGAGGGCCCAATGAGCAGTTCTTC. Translation: CASSPLAGGPNEQFF.

This rearrangement joins TRBV28 to TRBJ2-1; TRBD2 might be the D (6 bases). Germline CDR1 reads MDHEN; CDR2 reads SYDVKM. This CDR3 contains 15 residues. The V gene lost 2 bases and the J gene lost 3 bases, with 11 bases spanning the gap. Here the CDR3 DNA reads TGTGCCAGCAGTTTAGGGCTAGCGAACTACAATGAGCAGTTCTTC. Translation gives CASSLGLANYNEQFF. The full variable domain, with the rest looked up from reference TRBV28 and TRBJ2-1, is DVKVTQSSRYLVKRTGEKVFLECVQDMDHENMFWYRQDPGLGLRLIYFSYDVKMKEKGDIPEGYSVSREKKERFSLILESASTNQTSMYLCASSLGLANYNEQFFGPGTRLTVL.

This chain connects TRBV19 to TRBJ1-5, with 7 bases matching TRBD1. The junction had 14 bases not matched to a gene; V was cut back by 11 bases and J by 1 base. This CDR3 comprises 16 residues. Looked up from germline, CDR1 is LNHDA and CDR2 is SQIVND (reference sequence). Here the CDR3 DNA reads TGTGCCTCGGCGGGGCAGGGGGGGTTGAGCAATCAGCCCCAGCATTTT. Amino acids: CASAGQGGLSNQPQHF.

The chain couples TRBV5-1 to TRBJ2-7, with D possibly being TRBD1 or TRBD2 (6 bases each). Trimming took off 1 base at V and 3 bases at J, with 17 bases between the two ends. The CDR3 covers 16 residues. Germline values: CDR1 SGHRS, CDR2 YFSETQ. CDR3 DNA: TGCGCCAGCAGCTTGACAGGGATTGGGACTTTCTACGAGCAGTACTTC. This gives the protein CASSLTGIGTFYEQYF.

This clonotype was picked up many times. The genes are TRBV6-2 or TRBV6-3 and TRBJ1-4, with D perhaps TRBD1 (5 bases). Trimming stripped 6 bases from V and 7 bases from J, with 18 bases between. This CDR3 is built from 15 residues. The V gene's germline CDR1 is MNHEY and CDR2 SVGEGT. The CDR3 coding sequence is TGTGCCAGCAGACACCTCCGGGACGATTCTGAAAAACTGTTTTTT. Translated: CASRHLRDDSEKLFF.

The chain is built from TRBV29-1 and TRBJ2-5; possibly TRBD1 for D (5 bases). There are 13 residues in the CDR3. CDR1 is SQVTM, CDR2 ANQGSEA, per germline. V lost 3 bases, J lost 1 base, and 9 bases lay in between. The CDR3 nucleotides are TGCAGCGTTGATATGACAGCCCAAGAGACCCAGTACTTC. Translation gives CSVDMTAQETQYF.

A few counts support this clonotype. The rearrangement links TRBV5-6 to TRBJ2-3; 10 bases map to TRBD2. Germline trimming cut 4 bases from V and 5 bases from J; bases unmatched to any gene: 4. The CDR3 extends over 14 amino acids. CDR1 is SGHDT and CDR2 is YYEEEE in the germline V gene. This CDR3 reads CASSLGTSVDTQYF. DNA of the CDR3: TGTGCCAGCAGCCTCGGGACTAGCGTAGATACGCAGTATTTT.

V and J are TRBV2 and TRBJ2-3, with 9 nucleotides matching TRBD2. This CDR3 spans 15 amino acids. CDR1 and CDR2 (germline): SNHLY, FYNNEI. The V and J ends lost 8 bases and 0 bases, in that order; junction bases with no gene match: 6. CDR3 DNA sequence: TGTGCCAGCGGCGGGGGGGGGGATAGCACAGATACGCAGTATTTT. Residues: CASGGGGDSTDTQYF.

This sequence joins TRBV4-1 and TRBJ2-5, with 7 bases fitting TRBD1. From germline, CDR1 is MGHRA and CDR2 YSYEKL. Unmatched junction bases numbered 9, after V lost 0 bases and J lost 5 bases. The CDR3 runs to 16 residues. CDR3 residues: CASSQDLGTVGETQYF. CDR3 bases: TGCGCCAGCAGCCAAGATTTGGGGACAGTCGGGGAGACCCAGTACTTC.

This clonotype occurred a few times. The rearrangement links TRBV4-3 to TRBJ2-3; D is undetermined. Trimming stripped 0 bases from V and 5 bases from J, with 15 bases between. The CDR3 is made up of 16 amino acids. Germline lookup yields CDR1 LGHNA and CDR2 YSLEER. The CDR3 region is CASSQDIFFGEDTQYF. CDR3 DNA sequence: TGCGCCAGCAGCCAAGATATTTTTTTTGGCGAAGATACGCAGTATTTT.

The chain combines TRBV28 with TRBJ2-7, with a tentative D call TRBD2 (5 bases). CDR1 is MDHEN and CDR2 is SYDVKM in the germline V gene. Between the trimmed V and J ends, which lost 5 bases and 6 bases, there was a span of 20 bases. The CDR3 loop spans 15 amino acids. CDR3 sequence: CASSTLLSRGCEQYF. The CDR3 nucleotides read TGTGCCAGCAGTACACTACTCTCCCGGGGTTGCGAGCAGTACTTC.